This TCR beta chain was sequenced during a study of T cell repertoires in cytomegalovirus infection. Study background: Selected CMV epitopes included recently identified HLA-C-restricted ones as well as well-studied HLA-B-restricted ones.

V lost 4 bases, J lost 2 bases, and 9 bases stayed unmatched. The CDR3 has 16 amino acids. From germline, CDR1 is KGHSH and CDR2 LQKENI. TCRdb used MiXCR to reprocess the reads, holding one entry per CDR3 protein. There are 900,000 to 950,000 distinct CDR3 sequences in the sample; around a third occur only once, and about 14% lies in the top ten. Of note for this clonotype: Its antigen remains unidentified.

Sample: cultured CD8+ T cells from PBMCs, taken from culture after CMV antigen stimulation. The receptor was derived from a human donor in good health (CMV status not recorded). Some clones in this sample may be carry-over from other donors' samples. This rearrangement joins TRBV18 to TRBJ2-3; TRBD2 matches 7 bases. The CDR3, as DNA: TGTGCCAGCTCACAATCGGCGGGGGTCGTCACAGATACGCAGTATTTT. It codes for CASSQSAGVVTDTQYF.